The clone carrying this T cell receptor beta chain has a handful of counts. Unique molecular identifiers were attached to individual cDNA molecules. A single record per CDR3 protein comes from TCRdb applying MiXCR to the 5' RACE reads. The data hold approximately 50,000 distinct CDR3 sequences, with 10% to 15% observed a single time. CDR1 and CDR2 (germline): KGHSH, LQKENI. The CDR3 totals 14 residues. The J segment lost 4 bases and the V segment lost 4 bases, leaving 6 bases of the junction unmatched. This sample was taken from a study of early T cells in non-severe SARS-CoV-2 infection. Study details: Sequencing of unsorted whole blood was done on bulk RNA, leaving chains unpaired.

The receptor's source is an adult who was a healthcare worker with PCR-confirmed SARS-CoV-2 infection or an uninfected control (not recorded which). The source material was whole blood, sampled at baseline. The chain joins TRBV18 to TRBJ1-1; 7 positions agree with TRBD1. The DNA for the CDR3 is TGTGCCAGCTCACAGGGACAGAAGAGCACTGAAGCTTTCTTT. Protein sequence: CASSQGQKSTEAFF.